Listed below are T cell receptor beta chains from one sample, sequenced in a study of CXCR4 blockade with PD-1 therapy in pancreatic cancer. This table comes from immunoSEQ multiplex PCR, and its TCRdb copy is limited to in-frame clones, with some not included. The sample has just over 8,000 clones; about three fifths are singletons. Sample: tumor tissue. Every receptor here comes from a human donor with pancreatic ductal adenocarcinoma. Both conserved end residues are part of each CDR3. The order of the fields is V gene, J gene, D gene, clone size, CDR3 DNA, CDR3 protein. The D gene is left open where the match is weak. The size entry is marked missing in some rows and otherwise reads once, few, many or a size class.

>TRBV18|TRBJ1-2|-|-
TGTGCCAGCTCACCCGGGGATAGGGACTATGGCTACACCTTC
CASSPGDRDYGYTF
>TRBV5-1|TRBJ2-7|TRBD1|-
TGCGCCAGCAGCTTGGACAGGGGCCGCCACTCCTACGAGCAGTACTTC
CASSLDRGRHSYEQYF
>TRBV11-3|TRBJ1-3|-|few
TGTGCCAGCAGCCAACCGGACTCTGGAAACACCATATATTTT
CASSQPDSGNTIYF
>TRBV5-1|TRBJ2-1|-|-
TGCGCCAGCAGCTTAGCCCCCCCTAACACGGGTGAGCAGTTCTTC
CASSLAPPNTGEQFF
>TRBV27|TRBJ2-3|-|-
TGTGCCAGCATTAGAGGGCTGTACACAGATACGCAGTATTTT
CASIRGLYTDTQYF
>TRBV6-8|TRBJ1-4|-|medium-sized
TGTGCCGCCAAGTCGAACATGAGGGCAAAACTGTTTTTT
CAAKSNMRAKLFF
>TRBV30|TRBJ1-4|TRBD1|-
TGTGCCTGGAGTGGCTCCGGGACAGGGGGTGAAAAACTGTTTTTT
CAWSGSGTGGEKLFF
>TRBV19|TRBJ2-1|-|once
TGTGCCACTGAGGGTAGTGGGTACAATGAGCAGTTCTTC
CATEGSGYNEQFF
>TRBV1|TRBJ1-3|-|-
TGCGCCAGCAGCCAAGGGTACAGCCCTGGAAACACCATATATTTT
CASSQGYSPGNTIYF
>TRBV9|TRBJ2-7|-|few
TGTGCCAGCAGCGTAGGTCCGGGAAGCCAGTACGAGCAGTACTTC
CASSVGPGSQYEQYF